The present T cell receptor beta chain was sequenced within a study of blood T cells in healthy people across ages. This clonotype was counted between two and nine times. Antigen unknown. Next came a second PCR, run for about 7 to 11 cycles, which used a sample-barcoded 5' primer along with a J-beta primer mix. TCRdb fed the 5' RACE reads into MiXCR, producing one record per CDR3 protein. The sample consists of 500,000 to 650,000 distinct CDR3 sequences, about 27% of them appearing once. CDR1 is MNHEY, CDR2 SMNVEV, per germline (reference sequence). V lost 8 bases to trimming and J lost 4 bases; unmatched junction nucleotides: 7. This CDR3 region has 14 residues. General study points: More naive CD4+ cells and higher diversity were found in long-lived than in aged donors.

These data were likewise used in another study, on T cells of mothers and their children. That source adds: Over five children, together with their three healthy Caucasian mothers, made up the donors.

The sample was blood. The V call is TRBV27, the J call TRBJ2-3; 9 nucleotides line up with TRBD1. This clonotype originated in a boy under 10 years old in good health. CDR3 bases: TGTGCCAGCGGGGACAGGGTCAAAGCAGATACGCAGTATTTT. Translated, it gives CASGDRVKADTQYF.